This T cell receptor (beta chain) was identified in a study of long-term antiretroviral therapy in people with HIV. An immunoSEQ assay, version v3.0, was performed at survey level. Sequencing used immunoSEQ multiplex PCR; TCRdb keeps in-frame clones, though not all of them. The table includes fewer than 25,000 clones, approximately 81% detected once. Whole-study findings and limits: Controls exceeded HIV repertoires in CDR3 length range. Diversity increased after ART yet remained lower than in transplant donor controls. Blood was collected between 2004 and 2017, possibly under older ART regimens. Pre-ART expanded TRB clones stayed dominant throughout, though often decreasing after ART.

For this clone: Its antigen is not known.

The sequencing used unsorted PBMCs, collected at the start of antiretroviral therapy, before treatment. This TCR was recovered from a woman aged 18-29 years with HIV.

CDR3 sequence reads: CASSLLTGAAYEQYF. The CDR3 nucleotides are TGTGCCAGCAGCTTACTTACCGGGGCCGCCTACGAGCAGTACTTC. The chain joins TRBV11-2 to TRBJ2-7; D may correspond to TRBD1 or TRBD2 (5 bases each). Per the germline V gene, CDR1 is SGHAT and CDR2 is FQNNGV. V lost 2 bases, J lost 2 bases, and 13 bases lay in between. This CDR3 comprises 15 residues.